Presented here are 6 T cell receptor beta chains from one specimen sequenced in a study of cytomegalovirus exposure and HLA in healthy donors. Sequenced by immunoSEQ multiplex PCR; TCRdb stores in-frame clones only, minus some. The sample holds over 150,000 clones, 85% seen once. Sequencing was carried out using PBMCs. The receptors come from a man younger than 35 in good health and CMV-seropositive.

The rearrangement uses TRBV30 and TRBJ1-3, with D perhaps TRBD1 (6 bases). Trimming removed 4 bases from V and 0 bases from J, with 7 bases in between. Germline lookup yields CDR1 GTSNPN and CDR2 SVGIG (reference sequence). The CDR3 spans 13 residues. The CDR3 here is CAWNRVSGNTIYF. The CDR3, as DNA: TGTGCCTGGAACAGGGTCTCTGGAAACACCATATATTTT.

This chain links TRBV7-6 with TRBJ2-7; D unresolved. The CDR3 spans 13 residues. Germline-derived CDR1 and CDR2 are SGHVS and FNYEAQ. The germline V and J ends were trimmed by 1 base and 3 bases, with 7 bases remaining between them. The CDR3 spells CASSLGVDYEQYF. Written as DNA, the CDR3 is TGTGCCAGCAGCTTAGGCGTTGACTACGAGCAGTACTTC.

In nucleotides, the CDR3 is TGCGCCAGCAGCCAAGGGGCAGGGGGCTTAAACACTGAAGCTTTCTTT. Translation gives CASSQGAGGLNTEAFF. The chain carries TRBV4-1 and TRBJ1-1; 8 bases fit TRBD1. CDR1 and CDR2 from the germline V gene are MGHRA and YSYEKL. V was pared by 1 base and J by 2 bases, with 6 bases of the junction left unmatched. This CDR3 contains 16 residues.

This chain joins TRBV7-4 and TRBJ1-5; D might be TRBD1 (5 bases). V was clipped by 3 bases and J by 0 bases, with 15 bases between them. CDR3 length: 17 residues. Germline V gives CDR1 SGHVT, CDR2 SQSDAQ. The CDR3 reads CASSLAGMEGSNQPQHF. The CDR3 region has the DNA TGTGCCAGCAGCTTGGCAGGGATGGAGGGTAGCAATCAGCCCCAGCATTTT.

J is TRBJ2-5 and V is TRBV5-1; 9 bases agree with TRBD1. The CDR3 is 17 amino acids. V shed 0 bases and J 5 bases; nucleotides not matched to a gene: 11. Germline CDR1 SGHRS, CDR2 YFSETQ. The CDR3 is CASSLAPQGARGETQYF. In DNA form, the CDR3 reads TGCGCCAGCAGCTTGGCCCCACAGGGGGCTAGGGGTGAGACCCAGTACTTC.

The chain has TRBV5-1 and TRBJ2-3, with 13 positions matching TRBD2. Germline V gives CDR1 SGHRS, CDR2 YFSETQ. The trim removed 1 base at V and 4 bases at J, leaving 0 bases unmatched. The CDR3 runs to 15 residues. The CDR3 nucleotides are TGCGCCAGCAGCTTGACTAGCGGGGGGGCAGATACGCAGTATTTT. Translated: CASSLTSGGADTQYF.